This TCR beta chain was retrieved from a study of shared clonotypes between healthy human individuals. Data came from immunoSEQ multiplex PCR; TCRdb stores just in-frame clones and leaves some out. The sample lists 2,500,000 or so clones; about 90% were seen once. Germline values: CDR1 ENHRY, CDR2 SYGVKD. The CDR3 runs 13 residues. General observations from the study: Naive subsets tended to show greater estimated richness than memory subsets.

The donor cohort consisted entirely of Caucasian adults residing in Nashville, Tennessee. CD45RA-negative memory and CD45RA+ naive subsets were split from the CD4+ cells. On this clone: Antigen: not known.

The J gene is TRBJ2-5, the V gene TRBV10-3; 10 nucleotides align to TRBD2. Matching the DNA end better, TRBJ2-7 makes the J call doubtful. The clonotype was recovered from a man younger than 35 in good health. Some clones in this sample may be carry-over from other donors' samples. Sequencing was done on a sample of naive CD4+ T cells from PBMCs. Subset reported: CD45RA+ positively selected. This chain's CDR3 is CAITSGRVDEQYF. For the CDR3, the DNA is TGTGCCATCACCAGCGGGAGGGTTGACGAGCAGTACTTC.